The 7 T cell receptor beta chains listed next were all sequenced from one sample in a study of blood T cell repertoires in COVID-19 (dated by TCRdb to 2019 to 2021). The library was built by means of the immunoSEQ multiplex PCR assay. TCRdb took this table from immuneACCESS and kept in-frame rearrangements with V and J called. Such tables lack part of the clones; where checked against another copy, unresolved V genes explain under half of the gap, and the rest is unexplained. The sample table records 100,000 to 120,000 clones; roughly 85% of these occur just once. Roughly 2.3% of the sample is in the top ten clones. Sequencing input: peripheral blood. The receptors derive from a human donor in a cohort sampled during active COVID-19.

The chain couples TRBV7-9 to TRBJ1-5, with D tentatively TRBD1 (5 bases). The germline V and J ends were trimmed by 11 bases and 0 bases, with 11 bases remaining between them. This CDR3 is built from 13 residues. Germline V CDR1 and CDR2: SEHNR, FQNEAQ (reference sequence). CDR3 protein: CAPSRDSNQPQHF. The CDR3, as DNA: TGTGCCCCGAGCAGGGATAGCAATCAGCCCCAGCATTTT. The full variable domain, with the rest looked up from reference TRBV7-9 and TRBJ1-5, is DTGVSQNPRHKITKRGQNVTFRCDPISEHNRLYWYRQTLGQGPEFLTYFQNEAQLEKSRLLSDRFSAERPKGSFSTLEIQRTEQGDSAMYLCAPSRDSNQPQHFGDGTRLSIL.

The chain has TRBV6-5 and TRBJ1-2; D not certain. V was pared by 7 bases and J by 1 base, with 13 bases between. The CDR3 is made up of 14 amino acids. Germline loops: CDR1 MNHEY, CDR2 SVGAGI. CDR3 amino acids: CASTRPEGNYGYTF. CDR3 nucleotides: TGTGCCAGCACCCGGCCGGAGGGTAACTATGGCTACACCTTC.

The DNA of the CDR3 is TGCGCCAGCAGCTTGGCCGAGGCGGCTAGCGGCAACACCGGGGAGCTGTTTTTT. Translated, it gives CASSLAEAASGNTGELFF. This chain uses TRBV5-1 with TRBJ2-2; 7 bases map to TRBD2. V lost 0 bases, J lost 2 bases, and 10 bases stayed unmatched. CDR1 is SGHRS, CDR2 YFSETQ, per germline. The length of the CDR3 is 18 residues.

V gene TRBV27 combines with J gene TRBJ1-1, with a possible D match to TRBD1 (6 bases). The CDR3 sequence is 13 residues long. CDR1 is MNHEY and CDR2 is SMNVEV in the germline V gene (reference sequence). V was cut by 6 bases and J by 4 bases, with 12 bases left in between. The CDR3 here is CASRPKGGTEAFF. CDR3 coding DNA: TGTGCCAGCAGGCCTAAAGGGGGCACTGAAGCTTTCTTT.

This chain joins TRBV23-1 and TRBJ2-7, with D possibly matching TRBD2 (6 bases). TRBV23-1 is designated an ORF whose function remains uncertain. The germline V and J ends were trimmed by 11 bases and 1 base, with 12 bases remaining between them. The CDR3 extends over 12 amino acids. The CDR3 nucleotides read TGCGCCGTACCGGAGGGGTCCTACGAGCAGTACTTC. Translated, it gives CAVPEGSYEQYF.

The chain has TRBV10-1 and TRBJ1-3; D uncertain. The germline V and J ends were trimmed by 8 bases and 5 bases, with 19 bases remaining between them. Germline CDR1 reads WNHNN; CDR2 reads SYGVQD (reference sequence). This CDR3 comprises 15 residues. The CDR3 sequence is CASLLVALGRNTIYF. CDR3 DNA: TGCGCCAGCCTCCTAGTCGCCCTAGGTCGAAACACCATATATTTT.

This sequence joins TRBV6-5 and TRBJ1-4; no definite D call. CDR3 length equals 13 residues. Per germline, CDR1 MNHEY and CDR2 SVGAGI. V dropped 6 bases and J dropped 8 bases, with 13 bases sitting between them. CDR3 coding DNA: TGTGCCAGCAGCAGCCGGGCGGGGGAAAAACTGTTTTTT. Its translation is CASSSRAGEKLFF.